These T cell receptor beta chains were read from a single sample in a study of beta chain features in type 1 diabetes. TCRdb's table, derived via immunoSEQ multiplex PCR, lists solely in-frame clones and lacks some. The table shows hundreds of thousands of clones, with over 12% occurring only once. Sample: naive CD4+ T cells from blood. The receptors here all came from a man younger than 35 with type 1 diabetes. Both conserved end residues are part of each CDR3. The D gene is left open where the match is weak.

NA TRBJ2-5 TRBV7-9 CASSLVVGETQYF
NA TRBJ2-5 TRBV15 CATSPGQETQYF
NA TRBJ2-1 TRBV11-2 CATRPWLAYNEQFF
NA TRBJ2-3 TRBV5-1 CASSPDLIDTQYF
TRBD2 TRBJ2-3 TRBV7-7 CASSLGLATDGDTQYF
TRBD2 TRBJ2-5 TRBV7-2 CASEEIAGRETQYF
NA TRBJ1-6 TRBV6-1 CASSEFGRAVLYNSPLHF
NA TRBJ2-2 TRBV4-3 CASSQERRFYTGELFF
NA TRBJ2-5 TRBV5-4 CASSLPGGRQETQYF
NA TRBJ1-5 TRBV6-5 CASGGDVSNQPQHF
NA TRBJ1-5 TRBV30 CAWSTGSQPQHF
NA TRBJ2-1 TRBV14 CASSIAGASYNEQFF
NA TRBJ2-1 TRBV7-2 CASSSLLVANSNEQFF
NA TRBJ2-7 TRBV30 CAWSVRGYEQYF
NA TRBJ2-3 TRBV29-1 CSQMGGQDTQYF
NA TRBJ2-1 TRBV18 CASSPGGLYNEQFF
NA TRBJ2-3 TRBV30 CAWSKTRVGTDTQYF
NA NA TRBV30 CAWSVRDEQYF
TRBD1 TRBJ2-7 TRBV7-8 CASSPDRVHEQYF
TRBD1 TRBJ2-7 TRBV7-2 CASSLAGTGDYEQYF
TRBD2 TRBJ2-1 TRBV14 CASSPRTSGSPQFF
NA TRBJ2-3 TRBV5-1 CASSLAGDSDTQYF
TRBD1 TRBJ2-7 TRBV28 CASWDRVYEQYF
NA TRBJ2-6 TRBV6-5 CASQGSSGANVLTF
NA NA TRBV2 CASSTTGTYEQYF
NA TRBJ1-6 TRBV4-3 CASSQGVLGSPLHF
TRBD1 TRBJ2-7 TRBV27 CASSLKGAAYEQYF
TRBD1 TRBJ1-1 TRBV29-1 CSVEGQGTNTEAFF
TRBD1 TRBJ1-2 TRBV27 CASSLDRGTYGYTF
NA TRBJ2-1 TRBV6-1 CASSRDYNEQFF
NA TRBJ1-1 TRBV6-6 CAGRLRETDTEAFF
NA TRBJ2-5 TRBV5-4 CASSQAIQETQYF
NA TRBJ2-1 TRBV29-1 CSVERGRGDNEQFF
NA TRBJ2-7 TRBV29-1 CSVVDQHIGYEQYF
TRBD1 TRBJ1-1 TRBV10-2 CASSEQGGTEAFF
NA TRBJ2-1 TRBV9 CARWSFKQFF
NA TRBJ2-7 TRBV7-8 CASGRDIGRPEQYF
NA TRBJ2-7 TRBV30 CAWSSTYEQYF
TRBD1 TRBJ1-4 TRBV25-1 CASSADRAAGEKLFF
TRBD2 TRBJ2-7 TRBV2 CASSVLAGGLAEQYF
NA TRBJ2-7 TRBV9 CASSVVTDGPQYF
NA TRBJ1-1 TRBV30 CAWSPGIVNTEAFF
NA TRBJ1-6 TRBV11-1 CASSRRQYNSPLHF
NA TRBJ1-1 TRBV25-1 CASSGLLGRNTEAFF
NA TRBJ1-6 TRBV5-1 CASSPGASSYNSPLHF
TRBD2 TRBJ2-1 TRBV27 CASSPWTSGNEQFF
TRBD2 TRBJ2-7 TRBV30 CAWKGWTAGAYEQYF
TRBD1 TRBJ2-7 TRBV27 CASSLYDRGNYEQYF
NA TRBJ2-7 TRBV21-1 CASSIFRGPCCEQYF
TRBD2 TRBJ2-5 TRBV25-1 CASRNGLAGGSETQYF
TRBD2 TRBJ2-5 TRBV11-2 CASSPRWGGRVQETQYF
TRBD1 TRBJ2-2 TRBV7-2 CASSPTGTGGAIGELFF
NA TRBJ2-3 TRBV6-6 CASSPKEGTDTQYF
NA TRBJ1-1 TRBV30 CAWSRGANTEAFF
NA TRBJ1-5 TRBV7-2 CASSSPGPQHF
NA TRBJ1-5 TRBV30 CAWNLGGQPQHF
TRBD2 TRBJ2-7 TRBV7-2 CASRTPTSGSSHEQYF